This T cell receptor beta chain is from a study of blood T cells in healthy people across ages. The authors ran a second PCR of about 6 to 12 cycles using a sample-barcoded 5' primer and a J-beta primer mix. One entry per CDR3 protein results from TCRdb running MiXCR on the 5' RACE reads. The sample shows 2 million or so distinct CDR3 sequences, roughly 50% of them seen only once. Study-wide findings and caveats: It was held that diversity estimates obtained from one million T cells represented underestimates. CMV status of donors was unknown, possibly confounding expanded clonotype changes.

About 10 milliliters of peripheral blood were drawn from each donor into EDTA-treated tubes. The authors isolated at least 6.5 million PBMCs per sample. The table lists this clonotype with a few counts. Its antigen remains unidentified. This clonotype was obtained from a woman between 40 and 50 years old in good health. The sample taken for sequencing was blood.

Here the CDR3 reads CASSPTTRSPQETQYF. The CDR3 DNA sequence: TGTGCCAGCAGCCCCACAACTAGATCCCCCCAAGAGACCCAGTACTTC. This chain connects TRBV7-2 to TRBJ2-5, with D possibly being TRBD2 (5 bases). The CDR3 totals 16 residues. The germline CDR1 and CDR2 sequences are SGHTA and FQGNSA. Deletions cut 5 bases from V and 1 base from J, with 17 bases between.